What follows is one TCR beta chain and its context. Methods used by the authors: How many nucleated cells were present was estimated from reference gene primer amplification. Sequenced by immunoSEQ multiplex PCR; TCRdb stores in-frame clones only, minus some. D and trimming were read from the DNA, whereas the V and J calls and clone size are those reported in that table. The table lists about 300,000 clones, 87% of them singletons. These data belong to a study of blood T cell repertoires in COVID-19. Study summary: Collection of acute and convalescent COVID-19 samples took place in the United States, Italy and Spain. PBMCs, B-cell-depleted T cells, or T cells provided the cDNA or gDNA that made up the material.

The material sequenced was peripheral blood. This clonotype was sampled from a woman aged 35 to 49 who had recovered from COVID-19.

The CDR3 loop is CASSSRTGSSSTDTQYF. The CDR3 coding sequence is TGTGCCAGCAGCTCTCGGACAGGTTCTTCTAGCACAGATACGCAGTATTTT. This chain connects TRBV11-2 to TRBJ2-3, with TRBD1 matching over 7 bases. CDR1 is SGHAT, CDR2 FQNNGV, per germline. Germline trimming cut 4 bases from V and 0 bases from J; bases unmatched to any gene: 10. The CDR3 loop spans 17 amino acids.